This T cell receptor (beta chain) is drawn from a study of CXCR3-negative and CXCR3-positive naive CD8 T cells (dated by TCRdb to the late 2010s). Notes on the research overall: In total, 130 million or so TRB reads were obtained, which works out to roughly 1.5 +/- 0.3 million reads per library. Data from under 12 donors, pooled across two independent experiments, went into the diversity and physicochemical repertoire analyses. The TRBV-TRBJ cluster analysis covered naive subsets from a handful of donors and memory cells from 3 donors. Study-wide findings and limitations: Freshly isolated PBMCs were used for most assays because CXCR3 expression partially decreased after cryopreservation. Because surface CD5, which is linked to self-reactivity in mice, was comparable between the naive subsets, TCR interaction strength was also inferred from the physicochemical properties of TRB CDR3s. TRB CDR3s from CXCR3-positive naive cells showed higher hydrophobicity (lower Kidera factor 4), lower energy, and higher strength and volume indices than CXCR3-negative naive cells. Repertoire diversity was comparably high in both naive subsets but much lower in memory CD8+ T cells. TRBV-TRBJ usage was similar between naive CXCR3-negative and CXCR3-positive cells from the same donor, while memory cells showed distinct patterns.

About this clonotype: It lacks a known antigen.

The germline V gene (reference sequence) specifies SGHNT as CDR1 and YYREEE as CDR2. From the cysteine through the phenylalanine, the CDR3 covers 19 amino acids. There is no recorded DNA. Each CD8+ T cell subset was flow-sorted in triplicate, and 300,000 to 350,000 cells per subset were placed directly into RLT lysis buffer. To exclude memory contaminants, naive CD8+ T cells were stringently defined as CD45RO-CCR7+CD27+CD95-. Peripheral blood mononuclear cells were isolated from buffy coats using standard density gradient centrifugation. Naive CXCR3-negative and CXCR3-positive CD8+ T cells were flow-sorted on a FACSAria III. Total RNA was extracted from sorted cells using an RNeasy Mini Kit. TCRdb names NextSeq 550 as the instrument used. The Human TCR Profiling Kit (MiLaboratory) was used to prepare UMI-labeled 5' RACE TRB cDNA libraries. cDNA synthesis used the entire amount of extracted RNA, and PCR amplification then used the entire amount of cDNA produced. Libraries were prepared in parallel with an identical number of PCR cycles. Per the source publication's procedure: MIGEC and MiXCR extracted about 50,000 +/- 10,000 unique UMI-labeled TRB cDNA molecules per library, requiring at least two reads per UMI. On average, about 40,000 +/- 10,000 functional in-frame TRB CDR3 nucleotide clonotypes lacking stop codons were found per library. After downsampling to 5000 UMI-labeled TRB molecules per sample, diversity metrics, including normalized Shannon-Wiener and Chao1, were computed in VDJtools. VDJtools computed clonotype-size-weighted physicochemical properties of the central five CDR3 residues: interaction energy, strength, volume and Kidera factor 4. The reads underwent TCRdb reprocessing, giving one record for each CDR3 protein sequence and no DNA. V and J calls and clone size were set by TCRdb, not the authors. The sample's table covers about 120,000 distinct CDR3 sequences. 0.35% to 0.4% of the sample is in the top ten clones.

The chain is made from TRBV5-4 and TRBJ2-7; TCRdb proposes TRBD2, but this gene call is untestable without DNA. This clonotype was sampled from a human donor in good health. Some clones in this sample may be carry-over from other donors' samples. The sample consisted of naive CXCR3+ CD8+ T cells from blood. What the cell subset or site label conveys for this sample: CD45RO-CCR7+CD27+CD95- naive CD8+ T cells expressing CXCR3 (TNR3+). The CDR3 region reads CASSLRRAGGHLALDEQYF. Supplemented by the reference TRBV5-4 and TRBJ2-7 proteins around the CDR3, the complete variable domain is ETGVTQSPTHLIKTRGQQVTLRCSSQSGHNTVSWYQQALGQGPQFIFQYYREEENGRGNFPPRFSGLQFPNYSSELNVNALELDDSALYLCASSLRRAGGHLALDEQYFGPGTRLTVT.